This T cell receptor (beta chain) originates from a study of blood T cells in healthy people across ages. There are a few counts of this clonotype. It was with a sample-barcoded 5' primer and a J-beta primer mix that a second PCR of about 6 to 12 cycles was run. Each cDNA molecule, via a template-switch adaptor with 12 random nucleotides, was tagged. Each CDR3 protein is one row after TCRdb ran MiXCR on the 5' RACE reads. The profile shows approximately 1,100,000 distinct CDR3 sequences, 40% to 55% of them singletons. Germline CDR1 is MNHNS and CDR2 is SASEGT. CDR3 length equals 12 residues. V was shortened by 5 bases and J by 9 bases, with 11 bases between the two germline ends.

Specimen: blood. The chain joins TRBV6-1 to TRBJ2-1; D remains ambiguous. The clonotype comes from a woman aged 55 to 70 in good health. The CDR3 sequence: CASSLLEVEQFF. CDR3 DNA sequence: TGTGCCAGCAGTCTACTGGAAGTTGAGCAGTTCTTC.